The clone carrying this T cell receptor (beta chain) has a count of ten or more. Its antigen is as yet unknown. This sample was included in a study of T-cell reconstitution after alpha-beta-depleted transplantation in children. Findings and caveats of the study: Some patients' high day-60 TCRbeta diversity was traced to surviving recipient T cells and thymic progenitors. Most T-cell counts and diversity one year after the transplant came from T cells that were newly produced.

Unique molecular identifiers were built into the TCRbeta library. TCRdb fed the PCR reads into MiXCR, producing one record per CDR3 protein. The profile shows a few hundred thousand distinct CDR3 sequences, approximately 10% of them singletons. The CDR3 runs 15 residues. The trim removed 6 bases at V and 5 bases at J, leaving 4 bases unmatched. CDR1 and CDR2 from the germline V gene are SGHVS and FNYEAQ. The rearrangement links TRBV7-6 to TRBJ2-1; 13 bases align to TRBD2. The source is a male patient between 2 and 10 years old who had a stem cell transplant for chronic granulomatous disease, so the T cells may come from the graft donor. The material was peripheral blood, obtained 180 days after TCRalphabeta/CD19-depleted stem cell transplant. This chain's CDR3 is CASRALAGGNNEQFF. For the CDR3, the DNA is TGTGCCAGCAGGGCACTAGCGGGAGGGAACAATGAGCAGTTCTTC.